Listed below are T cell receptor beta chains from one sample, sequenced in a study of human T cells and chemical hapten exposure. TCRdb processed the RACE reads anew with MiXCR; each CDR3 protein has one entry. The sample has about 35,000 distinct CDR3 sequences; less than 15% are singletons. The sequencing here drew on whole blood, taken in connection with sensitization to the hapten diphenylcyclopropenone (DPC). These receptors were obtained from a woman aged 40 to 50 with alopecia areata. Some clones in this sample may be carry-over from other donors' samples. The CDR3 runs from the conserved cysteine through the conserved F or W. The order of the fields is CDR3 protein, CDR3 DNA, D gene, clone size, V gene, J gene. D genes are given only for firm matches. Clone size is not always given. Where it is, it says once, few, many or a class for expanded clones.

cdr3_aa: CASSRTTPDTQYF
cdr3_nt: TGCGCCAGCAGCCGGACGACCCCTGATACGCAGTATTTT
d_call: .
clone_size: many
v_call: TRBV5-1
j_call: TRBJ2-3

cdr3_aa: CASSSIWDRGIYEQYF
cdr3_nt: TGTGCCAGCAGCTCTATCTGGGACAGGGGTATCTACGAGCAGTACTTC
d_call: TRBD1
clone_size: .
v_call: TRBV7-9
j_call: TRBJ2-7

cdr3_aa: CASSPTGAAWMMAEAFF
cdr3_nt: TGTGCCAGCAGCCCTACAGGGGCGGCTTGGATGATGGCTGAAGCTTTCTTT
d_call: TRBD1
clone_size: many
v_call: TRBV7-9
j_call: TRBJ1-1

cdr3_aa: CASSRRSEDTQYF
cdr3_nt: TGTGCCAGCAGCCGCCGGAGTGAGGATACGCAGTATTTT
d_call: .
clone_size: many
v_call: TRBV3-1
j_call: TRBJ2-3

cdr3_aa: CASSPPGDLSYEQYF
cdr3_nt: TGTGCCAGCAGTCCCCCAGGGGACCTGTCCTACGAGCAGTACTTC
d_call: .
clone_size: few
v_call: TRBV28
j_call: TRBJ2-7

cdr3_aa: CASSIADPNYGYTF
cdr3_nt: TGTGCCAGTAGTATAGCGGATCCCAACTATGGCTACACCTTC
d_call: .
clone_size: many
v_call: TRBV19
j_call: TRBJ1-2

cdr3_aa: CSAAFSVTQYF
cdr3_nt: TGCAGCGCCGCCTTCTCAGTTACGCAGTATTTT
d_call: .
clone_size: many
v_call: TRBV29-1
j_call: TRBJ2-3

cdr3_aa: CASSVGVDTQYF
cdr3_nt: TGTGCCAGCAGCGTAGGGGTAGATACGCAGTATTTT
d_call: .
clone_size: .
v_call: TRBV9
j_call: TRBJ2-3

cdr3_aa: CASSLGDREIDTQYF
cdr3_nt: TGCGCCAGCAGCTTGGGGGACAGGGAGATAGATACGCAGTATTTT
d_call: TRBD1
clone_size: many
v_call: TRBV5-1
j_call: TRBJ2-3

cdr3_aa: CATEDRGRGEQFF
cdr3_nt: TGTGCCACCGAGGACAGGGGGCGCGGCGAGCAGTTCTTC
d_call: TRBD1
clone_size: many
v_call: TRBV15
j_call: TRBJ2-1

cdr3_aa: CAISESQGTYEQYF
cdr3_nt: TGTGCCATCAGTGAGTCGCAGGGTACCTACGAGCAGTACTTC
d_call: .
clone_size: many
v_call: TRBV10-3
j_call: TRBJ2-7

cdr3_aa: CASSSTSGGEETQYF
cdr3_nt: TGTGCCAGCAGTTCTACTAGCGGGGGGGAGGAGACCCAGTACTTC
d_call: TRBD2
clone_size: few
v_call: TRBV28
j_call: TRBJ2-5

cdr3_aa: CASSSMSSPLHF
cdr3_nt: TGTGCCAGCAGCTCCATGTCTTCACCCCTCCACTTT
d_call: .
clone_size: few
v_call: TRBV7-9
j_call: TRBJ1-6

cdr3_aa: CASSLLGIGELFF
cdr3_nt: TGTGCCAGCAGTCTCCTAGGGATCGGGGAGCTGTTTTTT
d_call: .
clone_size: many
v_call: TRBV6-5
j_call: TRBJ2-2

cdr3_aa: CASSWTDSYEQYF
cdr3_nt: TGTGCCAGCAGTTGGACAGACTCCTACGAGCAGTACTTC
d_call: .
clone_size: .
v_call: TRBV6-6
j_call: TRBJ2-7

cdr3_aa: CASSQSVGVSGYTF
cdr3_nt: TGTGCCAGCAGCCAATCCGTCGGAGTCAGTGGCTACACCTTC
d_call: .
clone_size: .
v_call: TRBV3-1
j_call: TRBJ1-2

cdr3_aa: CASSYSAGGSYEQYF
cdr3_nt: TGTGCCAGCAGTTACTCGGCCGGGGGATCCTACGAGCAGTACTTC
d_call: .
clone_size: few
v_call: TRBV6-5
j_call: TRBJ2-7

cdr3_aa: CASSQDRLAGGADTQYF
cdr3_nt: TGTGCCAGCAGCCAAGATCGCCTAGCGGGAGGGGCAGATACGCAGTATTTT
d_call: TRBD2
clone_size: few
v_call: TRBV3-1
j_call: TRBJ2-3

cdr3_aa: CASSQALAGVGEQYF
cdr3_nt: TGTGCCAGCAGCCAAGCCCTAGCGGGAGTGGGCGAGCAGTACTTC
d_call: TRBD2
clone_size: medium-sized
v_call: TRBV3-1
j_call: TRBJ2-7

cdr3_aa: CASGPQGGEQYF
cdr3_nt: TGCGCCAGCGGACCCCAAGGGGGCGAGCAGTACTTC
d_call: .
clone_size: many
v_call: TRBV10-1
j_call: TRBJ2-7

cdr3_aa: CSANTGKNIQYF
cdr3_nt: TGCAGTGCTAATACAGGGAAAAACATTCAGTACTTC
d_call: .
clone_size: many
v_call: TRBV20-1
j_call: TRBJ2-4

cdr3_aa: CASSFPTAWVGMGDTEAFF
cdr3_nt: TGTGCCAGCAGCTTCCCTACAGCATGGGTCGGCATGGGTGACACTGAAGCTTTCTTT
d_call: .
clone_size: few
v_call: TRBV11-2
j_call: TRBJ1-1

cdr3_aa: CASSQGQNLIYGYTF
cdr3_nt: TGTGCCAGCAGTCAGGGACAGAATTTAATCTATGGCTACACCTTC
d_call: TRBD1
clone_size: .
v_call: TRBV28
j_call: TRBJ1-2

cdr3_aa: CSAPDRAGQPQHF
cdr3_nt: TGCAGTGCTCCGGACAGGGCAGGACAGCCCCAGCATTTT
d_call: TRBD1
clone_size: few
v_call: TRBV20-1
j_call: TRBJ1-5

cdr3_aa: CASSPMRGDHEQYF
cdr3_nt: TGTGCCAGCTCACCAATGCGGGGGGATCACGAGCAGTACTTC
d_call: TRBD2
clone_size: many
v_call: TRBV18
j_call: TRBJ2-7

cdr3_aa: CSALGRASYEQYF
cdr3_nt: TGCAGTGCCCTAGGGCGAGCCTCCTACGAGCAGTACTTC
d_call: .
clone_size: few
v_call: TRBV20-1
j_call: TRBJ2-7

cdr3_aa: CASSLVGAAGELFF
cdr3_nt: TGTGCCAGCAGCTTAGTAGGCGCGGCCGGGGAGCTGTTTTTT
d_call: .
clone_size: many
v_call: TRBV7-2
j_call: TRBJ2-2

cdr3_aa: CASSQVGTEAFF
cdr3_nt: TGCGCCAGCAGCCAAGTGGGCACTGAAGCTTTCTTT
d_call: .
clone_size: many
v_call: TRBV4-1
j_call: TRBJ1-1

cdr3_aa: CASSFEDRSYEQYF
cdr3_nt: TGTGCCAGCAGTTTTGAGGATCGCTCCTACGAGCAGTACTTC
d_call: .
clone_size: .
v_call: TRBV28
j_call: TRBJ2-7

cdr3_aa: CASSYPKTGGGYNEQFF
cdr3_nt: TGTGCCAGCAGTTACCCTAAGACAGGGGGAGGGTACAATGAGCAGTTCTTC
d_call: TRBD1
clone_size: .
v_call: TRBV6-2/TRBV6-3
j_call: TRBJ2-1

cdr3_aa: CASSLVGVNTEAFF
cdr3_nt: TGTGCCAGCAGCTTAGTCGGTGTCAACACTGAAGCTTTCTTT
d_call: .
clone_size: many
v_call: TRBV7-9
j_call: TRBJ1-1

cdr3_aa: CASGFEGRGIF
cdr3_nt: TGTGCTAGTGGTTTTGAGGGGAGGGGGATCTTC
d_call: .
clone_size: .
v_call: TRBV12-5
j_call: TRBJ1-2

cdr3_aa: CSARVYRGSTEAFF
cdr3_nt: TGCAGTGCTAGAGTGTACAGGGGGAGCACTGAAGCTTTCTTT
d_call: TRBD1
clone_size: .
v_call: TRBV20-1
j_call: TRBJ1-1

cdr3_aa: CASSNRAGGISYEQYF
cdr3_nt: TGTGCCAGCAGTAACCGAGCGGGAGGGATCTCCTACGAGCAGTACTTC
d_call: TRBD2
clone_size: many
v_call: TRBV6-1
j_call: TRBJ2-7

cdr3_aa: CASSLTGDREQFF
cdr3_nt: TGCGCCAGCAGCTTAACAGGCGATAGGGAGCAGTTCTTC
d_call: .
clone_size: few
v_call: TRBV5-1
j_call: TRBJ2-1

cdr3_aa: CASSYEGGPGEAFF
cdr3_nt: TGTGCCAGCAGTTACGAAGGGGGGCCGGGTGAAGCTTTCTTT
d_call: .
clone_size: many
v_call: TRBV6-2/TRBV6-3
j_call: TRBJ1-1

cdr3_aa: CSGPEPGGTQYF
cdr3_nt: TGCAGTGGGCCAGAACCGGGGGGGACCCAGTACTTC
d_call: TRBD2
clone_size: many
v_call: TRBV20-1
j_call: TRBJ2-5

cdr3_aa: CASSRDSRMNTEAFF
cdr3_nt: TGTGCCAGCTCCCGGGACAGTCGCATGAACACTGAAGCTTTCTTT
d_call: TRBD1
clone_size: .
v_call: TRBV6-5
j_call: TRBJ1-1

cdr3_aa: CASQSYYEQYF
cdr3_nt: TGTGCCAGCCAAAGCTACTACGAGCAGTACTTC
d_call: .
clone_size: many
v_call: TRBV2
j_call: TRBJ2-7

cdr3_aa: CASRPLSYSGANVLTF
cdr3_nt: TGTGCCAGCAGGCCTCTGTCCTACTCTGGGGCCAACGTCCTGACTTTC
d_call: .
clone_size: few
v_call: TRBV28
j_call: TRBJ2-6

cdr3_aa: CASSHGLGTDTQYF
cdr3_nt: TGTGCCAGCAGCCACGGACTTGGCACAGATACGCAGTATTTT
d_call: .
clone_size: many
v_call: TRBV3-1
j_call: TRBJ2-3

cdr3_aa: CASSGPRSGNSYEQYF
cdr3_nt: TGTGCCAGCAGTGGCCCCCGTAGCGGAAACTCCTACGAGCAGTACTTC
d_call: .
clone_size: few
v_call: TRBV27
j_call: TRBJ2-7

cdr3_aa: CASSPTWGGRTDNEQFF
cdr3_nt: TGTGCCAGCTCACCCACATGGGGCGGACGAACAGACAATGAGCAGTTCTTC
d_call: .
clone_size: .
v_call: TRBV18
j_call: TRBJ2-1

cdr3_aa: CASSEAATGSQPQHF
cdr3_nt: TGTGCCAGCAGTGAAGCGGCGACGGGGAGCCAGCCCCAGCATTTT
d_call: .
clone_size: many
v_call: TRBV2
j_call: TRBJ1-5

cdr3_aa: CASSPSDRRRGYTF
cdr3_nt: TGTGCCAGCAGTCCTTCGGACAGGCGACGTGGCTACACCTTC
d_call: TRBD1
clone_size: many
v_call: TRBV28
j_call: TRBJ1-2

cdr3_aa: CSARAGRAGKTQYF
cdr3_nt: TGCAGTGCTAGAGCCGGGCGGGCAGGGAAGACCCAGTACTTC
d_call: .
clone_size: few
v_call: TRBV20-1
j_call: TRBJ2-5

cdr3_aa: CASSLSMGANVLTF
cdr3_nt: TGTGCCAGCAGCTTATCGATGGGGGCCAACGTCCTGACTTTC
d_call: .
clone_size: few
v_call: TRBV7-9
j_call: TRBJ2-6

cdr3_aa: CSVEWGDGYTF
cdr3_nt: TGCAGCGTTGAATGGGGCGATGGCTACACCTTC
d_call: .
clone_size: .
v_call: TRBV29-1
j_call: TRBJ1-2

cdr3_aa: CASSPRGGLADNEQFF
cdr3_nt: TGTGCCAGCAGCCCTAGGGGGGGGCTAGCGGACAATGAGCAGTTCTTC
d_call: .
clone_size: many
v_call: TRBV9
j_call: TRBJ2-1

cdr3_aa: CASSFRTDTNTEAFF
cdr3_nt: TGCGCCAGCAGCTTCCGGACAGACACGAACACTGAAGCTTTCTTT
d_call: .
clone_size: many
v_call: TRBV5-1
j_call: TRBJ1-1

cdr3_aa: CASNLAGEREQFF
cdr3_nt: TGCGCCAGCAACCTAGCGGGGGAGCGAGAGCAGTTCTTC
d_call: TRBD2
clone_size: few
v_call: TRBV4-1
j_call: TRBJ2-1

cdr3_aa: CASSWTSGKYWNEQFF
cdr3_nt: TGTGCCAGCAGCTGGACTAGCGGGAAGTACTGGAATGAGCAGTTCTTC
d_call: TRBD2
clone_size: few
v_call: TRBV7-6
j_call: TRBJ2-1

cdr3_aa: CASSETLISTNEKLFF
cdr3_nt: TGTGCCAGTAGCGAAACCCTCATTTCCACTAATGAAAAACTGTTTTTT
d_call: .
clone_size: many
v_call: TRBV19
j_call: TRBJ1-4

cdr3_aa: CATSDYAGTSRNEQFF
cdr3_nt: TGTGCCACCAGTGATTATGCCGGGACTAGTCGTAATGAGCAGTTCTTC
d_call: TRBD2
clone_size: many
v_call: TRBV24-1
j_call: TRBJ2-1